This T cell receptor (beta chain) originates from a study of blood T cell repertoires in COVID-19. The CDR3 contains 16 residues. Trimming took 3 bases from V and 0 from J, leaving 13 bases between them. CDR1 is SGDLS, CDR2 YYNGEE, per germline. Produced via immunoSEQ multiplex PCR; TCRdb's table is partial and in-frame only. The repertoire consists of over 200,000 clones, with roughly 87% occurring once and the leading ten covering 1.9%. Input material: peripheral blood. This clonotype was sampled from a man aged 40-49 years with active or convalescent COVID-19. The chain recombines TRBV9 with TRBJ1-3; D ambiguous. The CDR3 spells CASSAHSPSSGNTIYF. In nucleotides, the CDR3 is TGTGCCAGCAGCGCACACAGTCCCTCCTCTGGAAACACCATATATTTT.